These 17 T cell receptor beta chains were sequenced from one sample in a study of T cell repertoires in cytomegalovirus infection. For these receptors, no antigen is known. TCRdb re-called the reads through MiXCR, storing one row per CDR3 protein. Here the sample spans hundreds of thousands of distinct CDR3 sequences, 30% to 35% being singletons. The sample in question was cultured PBMCs, obtained from culture after CMV antigen stimulation. Receptors originate from a human donor in good health (CMV status not recorded). Some clones in this sample may be carry-over from other donors' samples.

The chain joins TRBV12-3 or TRBV12-4 to TRBJ2-1; tentatively, D is TRBD2 (6 bases). The CDR3 runs 12 residues. Trimming removed 6 bases at V and 9 bases at J, with 12 bases between. The CDR3: CASSRDWFEQFF. The CDR3 coding sequence is TGTGCCAGCAGCAGGGACTGGTTTGAGCAGTTCTTC.

This clonotype was detected ten times or more. This rearrangement joins TRBV7-8 to TRBJ1-5; the D gene is possibly TRBD1 (6 bases). Germline lookup yields CDR1 SGHVS and CDR2 FQNEAQ. CDR3 length equals 15 residues. With 4 bases removed from V and 3 bases from J, the gap between germline ends came to 13 bases. The CDR3 here is CASSSDRIFNQPQHF. As DNA, the CDR3 is TGTGCCAGCAGCTCCGACAGGATCTTCAATCAGCCCCAGCATTTT.

V and J are TRBV20-1 and TRBJ2-1; D gene ambiguous. CDR1 and CDR2 (germline): DFQATT, SNEGSKA (reference sequence). The CDR3 contains 11 residues. V was trimmed by 6 bases and J by 5 bases, leaving 8 bases between them. The CDR3 DNA reads as TGCAGTGCCCCCCTAGACAATGAGCAGTTCTTC. It translates to CSAPLDNEQFF.

The genes are TRBV7-2 and TRBJ2-5; D remains unclear. The CDR3 runs to 12 residues. The germline V gene encodes CDR1 SGHTA and CDR2 FQGNSA. The V end lost 9 bases, the J end lost 2 bases, and 10 bases lay between the germline ends. The CDR3 DNA is TGTGCCAGGGGCTGGAGACAAGAGACCCAGTACTTC. Its translation is CARGWRQETQYF.

The chain employs TRBV27 and TRBJ2-1; D gene unclear. CDR3 size: 15 residues. CDR1 and CDR2 (germline): MNHEY, SMNVEV (reference sequence). V was clipped by 3 bases and J by 6 bases, with 15 bases between them. The CDR3 sequence is CASSFRRRLLNEQFF. CDR3 in DNA: TGTGCCAGCAGTTTTCGCCGCAGGCTGCTCAATGAGCAGTTCTTC.

This clonotype was recorded a few times. The chain couples TRBV5-5 to TRBJ2-7; 7 bases align to TRBD1. CDR3 length equals 13 residues. Germline V gene lookup returns CDR1 SGHKS and CDR2 YYEKEE (reference sequence). After removal of 4 bases from V and 5 bases from J, the junction contained 6 bases not matched to a gene. The CDR3 here is CASSNEDRDEQYF. CDR3 sequence (DNA): TGTGCCAGCAGCAACGAAGACAGGGACGAGCAGTACTTC.

This clonotype turned up a few times. The rearrangement joins TRBV7-6 to TRBJ1-4, with a possible D match to TRBD1 (5 bases). Germline assignment: CDR1 SGHVS and CDR2 FNYEAQ. The CDR3 is made up of 14 amino acids. The V gene lost 3 bases and the J gene lost 3 bases, with 8 bases spanning the gap. CDR3 DNA sequence: TGTGCCAGCAGCTTTTCGGGACCTAATGAAAAACTGTTTTTT. This codes for CASSFSGPNEKLFF.

The chain uses TRBV6-2 or TRBV6-3 and TRBJ1-1; D is undetermined. Trimming shortened V by 4 bases and J by 11 bases, and 17 bases separated the two germline ends. The germline V gene has CDR1 MNHEY and CDR2 SVGEGT. This CDR3 contains 13 residues. CDR3 DNA sequence: TGTGCCAGCAGTTCCGTCTCGAGAAAATCGGCTTTCTTT. It is translated as CASSSVSRKSAFF.

This chain connects TRBV19 to TRBJ1-3; D uncertain. The germline CDR1 and CDR2 sequences are LNHDA and SQIVND (reference sequence). Trimming removed 8 bases from V and 5 bases from J, with 19 bases in between. The CDR3 loop spans 15 amino acids. The CDR3 DNA is TGTGCCAGTCTACCCCCCGGGCTGCCGCGAAACACCATATATTTT. Translation: CASLPPGLPRNTIYF.

This clonotype appeared a few times. V gene TRBV28 combines with J gene TRBJ2-3; 10 bases agree with TRBD2. Per germline, CDR1 MDHEN and CDR2 SYDVKM. The CDR3 spans 16 residues. V shed 2 bases, J shed 1 base, and the junction held 3 bases outside the gene matches. The CDR3 DNA is TGTGCCAGCAGTTTACTAGCGGGGGCGGGCACAGATACGCAGTATTTT. Translating it yields CASSLLAGAGTDTQYF.

The chain uses TRBV7-4 and TRBJ1-4; weak D call: TRBD1 (5 bases). V lost 5 bases and J lost 5, with 27 bases in between. Germline V lookup: CDR1 SGHVT, CDR2 SQSDAQ. The CDR3 sequence is 19 residues long. The CDR3 here is CASSPRPGRGNRRNEKLFF. The CDR3 nucleotides read TGTGCCAGCAGCCCCCGGCCAGGGCGGGGAAATAGAAGAAATGAAAAACTGTTTTTT. Drawing the rest from reference TRBV7-4 and TRBJ1-4, the complete variable domain is GAGVSQSPRYKVAKRGRDVALRCDSISGHVTLYWYRQTLGQGSEVLTYSQSDAQRDKSGRPSGRFSAERPERSVSTLKIQRTEQGDSAVYLCASSPRPGRGNRRNEKLFFGSGTQLSVL.

The genes are TRBV7-9 and TRBJ1-2, with D possibly TRBD1 on 5 matching bases. The CDR3 spans 12 residues. In germline, CDR1 is SEHNR, CDR2 FQNEAQ (reference sequence). V lost 6 bases, J lost 4 bases, and 9 bases lay in between. CDR3 in amino acids: CASRTGAYGYTF. CDR3 bases: TGTGCCAGCAGGACCGGGGCCTATGGCTACACCTTC.

The table lists this clonotype with many counts. Germline and junction disagree at one end, which may indicate a read error. The rearrangement joins TRBV7-2 to TRBJ2-7; possibly TRBD2 for D (5 bases). The germline CDR1 and CDR2 sequences are SGHTA and FQGNSA. The CDR3 covers 11 residues. The CDR3 DNA reads as TGTGCCAGCAGCCGCCGGGTAGCGAGAAACTTC. Protein product: CASSRRVARNF.

The sample holds many counts of this clonotype. The rearrangement joins TRBV7-8 to TRBJ1-4; D ambiguous. Germline values: CDR1 SGHVS, CDR2 FQNEAQ. Trimming took 6 bases from V and 5 from J, leaving 10 bases between them. The CDR3 totals 13 residues. This CDR3 reads CASRPIWNEKLFF. The CDR3, as DNA: TGTGCCAGCAGGCCCATATGGAATGAAAAACTGTTTTTT.

The chain employs TRBV11-2 and TRBJ2-5; D is perhaps TRBD1 (5 bases). The CDR3 contains 15 residues. Germline V lookup: CDR1 SGHAT, CDR2 FQNNGV. Between the trimmed V and J ends, which lost 2 bases and 1 base, there was a span of 11 bases. For the CDR3, the DNA is TGTGCCAGCAGCTTAAGGGGTACAGCCCAAGAGACCCAGTACTTC. Encoded protein: CASSLRGTAQETQYF.

The chain has TRBV19 and TRBJ2-7, with 12 bases that match TRBD2. V lost 8 bases and J lost 0; bases outside the gene matches: 5. The length of the CDR3 is 15 residues. The germline CDR1 and CDR2 sequences are LNHDA and SQIVND (reference sequence). The chain's CDR3 is CASRLAGASSYEQYF. CDR3 sequence (DNA): TGTGCCAGTCGACTAGCGGGAGCGAGCTCCTACGAGCAGTACTTC.

V is TRBV7-9 and J is TRBJ2-5, with D perhaps matching TRBD1 or TRBD2 (6 bases each). This CDR3 has 13 residues. V lost 5 bases and J 7 bases, leaving 14 bases between the germline ends. Per germline, CDR1 SEHNR and CDR2 FQNEAQ (reference sequence). The CDR3 here is CASSPPGALTQYF. CDR3 sequence (DNA): TGTGCCAGCAGCCCTCCGGGGGCCCTGACCCAGTACTTC.